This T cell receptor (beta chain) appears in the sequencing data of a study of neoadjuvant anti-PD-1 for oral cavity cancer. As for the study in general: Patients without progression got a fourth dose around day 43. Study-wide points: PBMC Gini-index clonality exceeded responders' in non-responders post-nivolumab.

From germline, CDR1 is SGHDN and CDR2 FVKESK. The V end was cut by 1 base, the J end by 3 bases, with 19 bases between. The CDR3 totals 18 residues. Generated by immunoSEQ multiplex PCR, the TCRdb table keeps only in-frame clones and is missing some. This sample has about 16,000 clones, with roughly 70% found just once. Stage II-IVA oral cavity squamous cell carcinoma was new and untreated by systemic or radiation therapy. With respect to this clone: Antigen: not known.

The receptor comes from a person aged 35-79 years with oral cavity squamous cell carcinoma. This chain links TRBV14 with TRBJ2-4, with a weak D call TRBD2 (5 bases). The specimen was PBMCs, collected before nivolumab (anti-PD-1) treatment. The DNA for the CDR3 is TGTGCCAGCAGCCAAGGCCTTTATACTAGAAAGGACAAAAACATTCAGTACTTC. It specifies CASSQGLYTRKDKNIQYF.